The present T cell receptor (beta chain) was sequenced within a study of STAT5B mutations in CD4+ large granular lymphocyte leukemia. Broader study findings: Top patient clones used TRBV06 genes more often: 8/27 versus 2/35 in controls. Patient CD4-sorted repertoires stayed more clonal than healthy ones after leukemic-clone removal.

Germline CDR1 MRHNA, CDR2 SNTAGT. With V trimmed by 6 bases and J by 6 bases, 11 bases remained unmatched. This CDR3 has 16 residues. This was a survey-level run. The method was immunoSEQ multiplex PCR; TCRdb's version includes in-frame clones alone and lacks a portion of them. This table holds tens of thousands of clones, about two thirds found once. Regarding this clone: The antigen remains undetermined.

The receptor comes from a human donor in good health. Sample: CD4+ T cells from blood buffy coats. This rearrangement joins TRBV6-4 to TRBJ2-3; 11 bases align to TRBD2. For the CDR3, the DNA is TGTGCCAGCAGCGAAGTCGTAGCGGGGGGGCCCGATACGCAGTATTTT. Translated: CASSEVVAGGPDTQYF.